This TCR beta chain was found in a study of cytomegalovirus exposure and HLA in healthy donors. The overall study: When 398 donors were genotyped, roughly four fifths of them were found to fall in the Caucasian-associated ancestry cluster.

Primers: 60 Vbeta forward and 13 Jbeta reverse. Libraries were prepared by immunoSEQ multiplex PCR; TCRdb keeps only in-frame clonotypes and omits some of them. The sample table sets out under 60,000 clones. Concerning this clone: Its antigen is not identified.

The study, taken as a whole, reports: Earlier results showed most TCR beta V segments being productive about 90% or about 30% of the time.

Input material: PBMCs. The receptor was isolated from a woman in her thirties in good health and CMV-seropositive.

The CDR3 sequence is CASSPGTGSQYGYTF. CDR3 DNA: TGTGCCAGCTCACCAGGAACAGGGTCTCAGTACGGCTACACCTTC. The chain has TRBV18 and TRBJ1-2; possible D gene TRBD1, 6 bases. The V gene's germline CDR1 is KGHSH and CDR2 LQKENI. The CDR3 runs to 15 residues. Between the trimmed V and J ends, which lost 2 bases and 8 bases, there was a span of 18 bases.